This T cell receptor (beta chain) was identified during a study of beta chain features in type 1 diabetes. cDNA synthesis used the whole RNA isolate, giving expressed TCRB sequences. The method was immunoSEQ multiplex PCR; TCRdb's version includes in-frame clones alone and lacks a portion of them. This table holds under 300,000 clones, roughly 22% found once. The CDR3 consists of 15 residues. V trimming: 3 bases; J trimming: 0 bases; junction bases outside the gene matches: 1. CDR1 and CDR2 (germline): SGHNT, YYREEE (reference sequence). This clone came up a few times. The antigen is undetermined. The study's findings and limits: Among all four CD4+ subsets, Type 1 diabetes patients had TCRB CDR3s that were moderately but significantly shorter. Any role of HLA type in TCRB rearrangement remained unresolved here.

The sequencing input was naive CD4+ T cells from blood. The clonotype was recovered from a woman in her 40s with type 1 diabetes. The rearrangement links TRBV5-4 to TRBJ2-2; 8 bases align to TRBD2. The CDR3 bases are TGTGCCAGCAGCTCGGGACTAGCGAACACCGGGGAGCTGTTTTTT. Translation: CASSSGLANTGELFF.